This TCR beta chain is from a study of CD4 T cells in relation to SARS-CoV-2 and coronaviruses. Study in general: The HLA restriction of the shared crossreactive spike epitopes was mapped.

Before the COVID-19 pandemic, during about 2011-2019, CD4+ T cells were taken from unexposed donors. CD4+ T cells were isolated from the cells after 10 days of culture. PBMCs were plated at a few million per well in IL-2-containing medium. Cultures received half-medium IL-2 refreshes on days 3 and 7. Libraries were prepared by immunoSEQ multiplex PCR; TCRdb keeps only in-frame clonotypes and omits some of them. The table has just over 15,000 clones, under 80% seen once; the top ten hold less than 20%. As for this clone: Its antigen is still unknown.

The clonotype comes from a human donor in good health. Sequenced: CD4+ T cells from PBMCs, cultured in vitro.

In nucleotides, the CDR3 is TGTGCCAGCAGCATATCTACCGGGACAGGGATTGCGGCGCAGTTCTTC. It specifies CASSISTGTGIAAQFF. This chain links TRBV7-9 with TRBJ2-1; 9 bases map to TRBD1. Germline trimming cut 5 bases from V and 12 bases from J; bases unmatched to any gene: 17. Germline V lookup: CDR1 SEHNR, CDR2 FQNEAQ (reference sequence). This CDR3 contains 16 residues.